This TCR beta chain was identified in a study of T cell responses to AZD1222 COVID-19 vaccine (dated by TCRdb to 2020 to 2022). About the full investigation: AZD1222 recipients whose second dose came at about 4 weeks and those whose second dose came at about 12 weeks were combined into one group, since spike-specific TCR depth and breadth did not differ between the two schedules. TCR sequencing covered 230 or so trial participants: 200 to 220 given two doses of AZD1222 and about 26 given two doses of MenACWY control vaccine. Enrollment into the trials was organized by age into subgroups of 18-55, 56-69 and 70-plus years, and those subgroups contained roughly 150, 30 and 60 TCR-sequenced participants, respectively. Overall study results and their limits: Conclusions about previously exposed vaccinees are limited because only a handful of AZD1222 recipients were SARS-CoV-2 seropositive at baseline. Reportedly, close to half of the unique spike-specific TCRs recognized epitopes lying outside the regions that are mutated in the B.1.351 and B.1.1.7 variants. In the small 56-69-year group, the increase in depth fell short of significance, most likely because of low power. Most participants were white British and females outnumbered males, and the authors suggested that clonal diversity may have been underestimated. Because no day 14 peak-response samples were available, repertoires were characterized only after the peak T cell response. After two AZD1222 doses, spike-specific TCR breadth and depth were significantly higher than at day 0 and than in MenACWY recipients. The whole spike protein was spanned by vaccine-associated CD4 TCRs, and dominant responses were seen in regions 160-218 and 743-854.

The CDR3 starts with the cysteine, ends with the phenylalanine, and has 12 residues. The entry retains the CDR3 DNA only, 36 bases that are in frame from base 1. At the junction V is shortened by 5 bases and J by 3 bases, with 4 bases in between. The germline V gene gives CDR1 as SGHTA and CDR2 as FQGNSA. The CDR3 regions of human TCRbeta chains were analyzed by immunosequencing. Concerning the study's data processing: Repertoire TCRs were matched against a reference library of SARS-CoV-2-specific TCRs generated with the MIRA antigen-specificity platform. Breadth meant the fraction of unique TCRs that were SARS-CoV-2-associated, whereas depth meant the fraction of total T cells that were SARS-CoV-2-associated. Using the MIRA data, each spike-specific TCR was mapped to the spike region that the TCR reacts to and placed in a CD4 or CD8 class. Log10-transformed breadth and depth values were compared by one-way ANOVA with Sidak's multiple comparisons tests. TCRdb re-hosts the immuneACCESS table, in-frame sequences only. Its copies lack some clones; in the studies checked, an unresolved V gene accounts for under half of them, and the cause for the rest is not known. V and J calls and clone size are copied from that table; D and trimming were computed from the DNA. The table for this sample lists 95,000 to 150,000 clones; around 92% of them were counted only once. 14% of the sample belongs to the ten largest clones.

Reading the label with the study, this specimen's time point is: baseline before first vaccination. Vaccinee samples were obtained from the UK trials COV001 and COV002, which included a single-blind randomized controlled phase 2/3 trial of AZD1222 (ChAdOx1 nCoV-19) in healthy adults. For TCRbeta chain sequencing, PBMC samples were collected from trial participants at day 0 and at day 28 after the second dose. As regards this clone: This receptor's antigen is unknown. No much larger clone exists at a distance of one base, and base qualities are not known.

The specimen comprised peripheral blood, sampled on day 0 of AZD1222 vaccination. The TCR originated in an adult in good health. Recombination linked TRBV7-2 to TRBJ2-2, with no reliable assignment of the D segment. The CDR3 in this case is CASSPYTGELFF. The DNA is as follows: TGTGCCAGCAGCCCGTACACCGGGGAGCTGTTTTTT. With the rest looked up from the reference TRBV7-2 and TRBJ2-2 genes rather than sequenced, the full variable domain is GAGVSQSPSNKVTEKGKDVELRCDPISGHTALYWYRQSLGQGLEFLIYFQGNSAPDKSGLPSDRFSAERTGGSVSTLTIQRTQQEDSAVYLCASSPYTGELFFGEGSRLTVL.